This entry is about one T cell receptor beta chain. Its antigen is currently unknown. Regarding donors, all were healthy bone marrow donors. The donors, nominally healthy at sampling, likely had unrecorded immune exposures. The data originate from a study of cytomegalovirus exposure and HLA in healthy donors. Broader study findings: Later analysis placed DRB1 highest and HLA-C lowest in TCR association rates, which differed by HLA locus. Within an earlier analysis, most TCR beta V segments proved productive either about 90% or about 30% of the time.

A multiplex PCR was run with 60 Vbeta primers and 13 Jbeta primers. The table came from immunoSEQ multiplex PCR; TCRdb's copy has only in-frame clones and leaves some out. The sample includes over 150,000 clones, approximately 79% of them seen just once. The V end was cut by 0 bases, the J end by 0 bases, with 6 bases between. The CDR3 has 14 residues. Per the germline V gene, CDR1 is SGDLS and CDR2 is YYNGEE. The chain is built from TRBV9 and TRBJ1-1, with D unclear. The sequence came from a human donor in good health. Sequenced input: PBMCs. This CDR3 reads CASSVEPLNTEAFF. CDR3 DNA sequence: TGTGCCAGCAGCGTAGAGCCTTTGAACACTGAAGCTTTCTTT.